Many counts were recorded for the clone carrying this TCR beta chain. Its specificity is not known. This sample was included in a study of T-cell reconstitution after alpha-beta-depleted transplantation in children. Whole-study findings and limits: Expanded graft clones numbering several hundred reportedly gave rise to alpha-beta T cells about two months after transplant.

TCRbeta library preparation incorporated unique molecular identifiers. TCRdb recomputed calls from the PCR reads with MiXCR, one row per CDR3 protein. The data show fewer than 550,000 distinct CDR3 sequences, around 10% seen once. The input for sequencing was PBMCs, mostly from graft donor cells, taken 180 days after TCRalphabeta/CD19-depleted stem cell transplant. The clonotype was recovered from a female patient aged 2-9 years who had a stem cell transplant for aplastic anemia, so the T cells may come from the graft donor.

CDR3 protein: CASSQEGRPLKFYNEQFF. The CDR3 region has the DNA TGCGCCAGCAGCCAAGAGGGTAGACCGCTCAAATTCTACAATGAGCAGTTCTTC. The chain recombines TRBV4-3 with TRBJ2-1; D is uncertain. CDR1 and CDR2 (germline): LGHNA, YSLEER. Trimming left V 0 bases short and J 3 bases short, with 18 bases between. This CDR3 has 18 amino acids.